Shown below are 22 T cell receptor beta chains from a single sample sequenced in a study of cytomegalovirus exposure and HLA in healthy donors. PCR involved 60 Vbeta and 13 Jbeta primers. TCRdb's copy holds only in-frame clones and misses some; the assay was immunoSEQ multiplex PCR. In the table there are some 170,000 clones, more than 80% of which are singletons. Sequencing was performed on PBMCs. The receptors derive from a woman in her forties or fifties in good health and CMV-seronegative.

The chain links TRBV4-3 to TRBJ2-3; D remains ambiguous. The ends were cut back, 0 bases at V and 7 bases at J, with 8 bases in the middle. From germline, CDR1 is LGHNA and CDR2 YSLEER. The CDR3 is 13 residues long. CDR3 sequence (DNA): TGCGCCAGCAGCCAAGATTGGCGGAATACGCAGTATTTT. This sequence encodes CASSQDWRNTQYF.

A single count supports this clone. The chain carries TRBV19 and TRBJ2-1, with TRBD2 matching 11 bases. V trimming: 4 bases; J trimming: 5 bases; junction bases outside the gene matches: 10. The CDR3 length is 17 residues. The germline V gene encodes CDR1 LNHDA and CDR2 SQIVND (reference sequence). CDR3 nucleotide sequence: TGTGCCAGTAGTACCCCCCCTGGTAGCGGGAGGGACAATGAGCAGTTCTTC. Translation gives CASSTPPGSGRDNEQFF.

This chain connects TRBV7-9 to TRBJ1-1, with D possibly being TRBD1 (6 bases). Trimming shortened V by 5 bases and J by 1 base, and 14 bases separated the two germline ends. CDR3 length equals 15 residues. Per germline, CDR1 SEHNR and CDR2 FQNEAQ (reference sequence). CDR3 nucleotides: TGTGCCAGCAGCCCTAGTGTACAGGGGAACACTGAAGCTTTCTTT. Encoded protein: CASSPSVQGNTEAFF.

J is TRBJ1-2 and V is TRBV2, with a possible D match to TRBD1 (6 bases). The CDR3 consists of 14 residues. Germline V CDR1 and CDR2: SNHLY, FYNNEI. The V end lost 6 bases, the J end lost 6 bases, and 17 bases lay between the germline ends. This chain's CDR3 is CASSKSTGLDGYTF. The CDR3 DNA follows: TGTGCCAGCAGCAAAAGTACAGGGCTTGATGGCTACACCTTC.

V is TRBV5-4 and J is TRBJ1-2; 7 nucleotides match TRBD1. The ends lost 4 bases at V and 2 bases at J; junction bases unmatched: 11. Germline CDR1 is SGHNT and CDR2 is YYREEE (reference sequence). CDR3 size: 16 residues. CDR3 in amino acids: CASSLPAGGRNYGYTF. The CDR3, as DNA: TGTGCCAGCAGCCTACCCGCAGGGGGACGGAACTATGGCTACACCTTC.

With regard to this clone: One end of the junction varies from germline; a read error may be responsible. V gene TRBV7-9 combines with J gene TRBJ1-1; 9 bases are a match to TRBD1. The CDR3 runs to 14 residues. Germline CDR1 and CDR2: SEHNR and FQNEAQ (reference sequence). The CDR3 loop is CSSTPGDRESEAFF. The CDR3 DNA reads TGTTCCAGCACCCCAGGGGACAGGGAATCTGAAGCTTTCTTT.

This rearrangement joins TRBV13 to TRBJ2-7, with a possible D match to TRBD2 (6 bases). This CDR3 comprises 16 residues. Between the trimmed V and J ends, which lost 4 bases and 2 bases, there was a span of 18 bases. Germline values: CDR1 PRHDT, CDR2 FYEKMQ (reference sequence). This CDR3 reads CASSWGTGGPTYEQYF. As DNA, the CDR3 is TGTGCCAGCAGCTGGGGGACTGGGGGACCAACCTACGAGCAGTACTTC.

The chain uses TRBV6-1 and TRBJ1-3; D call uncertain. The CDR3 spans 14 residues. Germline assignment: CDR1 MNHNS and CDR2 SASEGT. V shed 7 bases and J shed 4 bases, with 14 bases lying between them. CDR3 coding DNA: TGTGCCAGCAATGACATTGCGAGGGGAAACACCATATATTTT. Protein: CASNDIARGNTIYF.

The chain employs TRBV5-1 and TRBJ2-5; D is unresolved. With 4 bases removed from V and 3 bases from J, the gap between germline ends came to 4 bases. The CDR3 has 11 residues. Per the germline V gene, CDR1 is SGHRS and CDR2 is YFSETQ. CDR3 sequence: CASSTKETQYF. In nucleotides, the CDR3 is TGCGCCAGCAGCACTAAAGAGACCCAGTACTTC.

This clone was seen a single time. CDR3 DNA: TGTGCCAGCAGCCCTGTTGGGGGGAACTATGGCTACACCTTC. Amino acids: CASSPVGGNYGYTF. The rearrangement joins TRBV7-9 to TRBJ1-2, with D possibly TRBD1 on 5 matching bases. The CDR3 is 14 residues long. V gave up 5 bases and J gave up 2 bases, with 12 bases separating them. The V gene's germline CDR1 is SEHNR and CDR2 FQNEAQ (reference sequence).

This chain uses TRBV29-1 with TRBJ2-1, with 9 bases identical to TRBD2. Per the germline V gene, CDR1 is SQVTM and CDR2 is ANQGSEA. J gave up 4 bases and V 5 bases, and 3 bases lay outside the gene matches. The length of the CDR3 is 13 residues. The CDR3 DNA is TGCAGCGTTCGACTAGCGGATTACAATGAGCAGTTCTTC. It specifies CSVRLADYNEQFF.

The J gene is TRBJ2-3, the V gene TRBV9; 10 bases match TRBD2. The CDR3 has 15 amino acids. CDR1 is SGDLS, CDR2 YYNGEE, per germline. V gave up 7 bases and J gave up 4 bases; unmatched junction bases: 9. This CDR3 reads CASALAGVRSDTQYF. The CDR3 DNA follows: TGTGCCAGCGCCCTAGCGGGGGTGAGGTCAGATACGCAGTATTTT.

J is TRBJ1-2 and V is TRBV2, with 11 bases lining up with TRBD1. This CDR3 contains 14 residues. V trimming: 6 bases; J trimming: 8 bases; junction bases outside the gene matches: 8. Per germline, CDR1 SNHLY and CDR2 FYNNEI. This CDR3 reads CASRSRDRGLGYTF. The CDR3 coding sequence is TGTGCCAGCAGGAGTAGGGACAGGGGGTTAGGCTACACCTTC. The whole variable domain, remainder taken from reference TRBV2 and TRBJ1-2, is EPEVTQTPSHQVTQMGQEVILRCVPISNHLYFYWYRQILGQKVEFLVSFYNNEISEKSEIFDDQFSVERPDGSNFTLKIRSTKLEDSAMYFCASRSRDRGLGYTFGSGTRLTVV.

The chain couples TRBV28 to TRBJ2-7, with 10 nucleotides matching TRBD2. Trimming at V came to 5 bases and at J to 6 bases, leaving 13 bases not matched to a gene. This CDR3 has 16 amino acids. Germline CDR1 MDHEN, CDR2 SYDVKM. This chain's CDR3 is CASSPHRTSGPGEQYF. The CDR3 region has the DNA TGTGCCAGCAGTCCCCATCGGACTAGCGGCCCCGGCGAGCAGTACTTC.

The CDR3: CASSILQGDPVSYTF. In DNA form, the CDR3 reads TGTGCCAGTAGTATCTTGCAGGGGGATCCAGTCAGCTACACCTTC. The chain has TRBV19 and TRBJ1-2; 7 positions agree with TRBD1. Germline trimming cut 3 bases from V and 9 bases from J; bases unmatched to any gene: 13. The germline V gene has CDR1 LNHDA and CDR2 SQIVND (reference sequence). The CDR3 is 15 residues long. The full variable domain, in which reference TRBV19 and TRBJ1-2 provide the parts outside the CDR3, is DGGITQSPKYLFRKEGQNVTLSCEQNLNHDAMYWYRQDPGQGLRLIYYSQIVNDFQKGDIAEGYSVSREKKESFPLTVTSAQKNPTAFYLCASSILQGDPVSYTFGSGTRLTVV.

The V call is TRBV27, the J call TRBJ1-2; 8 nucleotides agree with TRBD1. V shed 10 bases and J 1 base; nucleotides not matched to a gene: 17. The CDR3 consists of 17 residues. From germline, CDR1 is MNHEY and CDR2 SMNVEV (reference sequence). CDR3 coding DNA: TGTGCCACCGGGGGGTGGACAGGGAATGATTTTAACTATGGCTACACCTTC. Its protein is CATGGWTGNDFNYGYTF.

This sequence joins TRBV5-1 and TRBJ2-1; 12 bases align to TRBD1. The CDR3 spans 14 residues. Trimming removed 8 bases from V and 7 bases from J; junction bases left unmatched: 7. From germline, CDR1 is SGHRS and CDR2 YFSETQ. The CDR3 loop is CASPGTGGRNEQFF. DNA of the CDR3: TGCGCCAGTCCCGGGACAGGGGGCCGGAATGAGCAGTTCTTC.

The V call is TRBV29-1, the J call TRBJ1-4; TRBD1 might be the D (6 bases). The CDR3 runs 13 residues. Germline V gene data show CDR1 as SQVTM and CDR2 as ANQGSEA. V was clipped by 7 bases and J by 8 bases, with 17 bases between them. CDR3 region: CSAGSGVREKLFF. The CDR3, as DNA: TGCAGCGCTGGGTCAGGGGTGAGGGAAAAACTGTTTTTT.

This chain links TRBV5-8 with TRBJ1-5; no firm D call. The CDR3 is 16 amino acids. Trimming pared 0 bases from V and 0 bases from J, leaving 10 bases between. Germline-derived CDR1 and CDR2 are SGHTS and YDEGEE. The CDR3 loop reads CASSLVSGVSNQPQHF. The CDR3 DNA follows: TGTGCCAGCAGCTTGGTTTCCGGGGTTAGCAATCAGCCCCAGCATTTT.

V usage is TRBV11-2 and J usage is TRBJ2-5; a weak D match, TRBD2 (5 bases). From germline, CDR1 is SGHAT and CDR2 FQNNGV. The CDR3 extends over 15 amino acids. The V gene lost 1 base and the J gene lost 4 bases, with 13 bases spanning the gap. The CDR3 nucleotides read TGTGCCAGCAGCTTAGGCGCGGGCCGGGGAGAGACCCAGTACTTC. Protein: CASSLGAGRGETQYF.

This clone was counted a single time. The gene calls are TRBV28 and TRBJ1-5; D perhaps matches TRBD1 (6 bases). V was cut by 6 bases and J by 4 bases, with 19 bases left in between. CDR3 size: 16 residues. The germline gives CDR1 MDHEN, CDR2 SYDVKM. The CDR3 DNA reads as TGTGCCAGCAGGGTTGACGGGGGGCAGGGTAATCAGCCCCAGCATTTT. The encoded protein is CASRVDGGQGNQPQHF.

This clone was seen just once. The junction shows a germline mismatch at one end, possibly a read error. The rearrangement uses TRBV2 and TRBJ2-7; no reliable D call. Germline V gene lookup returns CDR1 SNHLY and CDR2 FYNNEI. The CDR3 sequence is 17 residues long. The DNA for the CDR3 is TGTGCCGGCAGTGAAGGTCCCGTCAGATTGGTTTCCTACGAGCAGTACTTC. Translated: CAGSEGPVRLVSYEQYF.